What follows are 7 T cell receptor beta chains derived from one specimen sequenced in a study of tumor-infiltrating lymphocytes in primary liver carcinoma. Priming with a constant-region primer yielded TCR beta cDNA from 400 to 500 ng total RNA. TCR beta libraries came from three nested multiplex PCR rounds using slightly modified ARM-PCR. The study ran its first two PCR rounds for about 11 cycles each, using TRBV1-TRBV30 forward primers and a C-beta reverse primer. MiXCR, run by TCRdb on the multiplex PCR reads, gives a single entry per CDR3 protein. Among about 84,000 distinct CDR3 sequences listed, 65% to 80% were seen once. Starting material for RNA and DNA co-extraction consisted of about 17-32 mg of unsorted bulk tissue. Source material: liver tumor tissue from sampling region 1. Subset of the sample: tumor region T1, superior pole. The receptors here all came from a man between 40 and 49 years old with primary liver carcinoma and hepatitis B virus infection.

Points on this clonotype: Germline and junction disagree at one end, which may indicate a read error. In DNA form, the CDR3 reads TGTGCCAGCGGCCTCCTCAGGGGCGGGGAGCTGTTATTT. Residues: CASGLLRGGELLF. The chain recombines TRBV11-2 with TRBJ2-2; tentatively, D is TRBD1 or TRBD2 (6 bases each). The germline CDR1 and CDR2 sequences are SGHAT and FQNNGV. The CDR3 length is 13 residues.

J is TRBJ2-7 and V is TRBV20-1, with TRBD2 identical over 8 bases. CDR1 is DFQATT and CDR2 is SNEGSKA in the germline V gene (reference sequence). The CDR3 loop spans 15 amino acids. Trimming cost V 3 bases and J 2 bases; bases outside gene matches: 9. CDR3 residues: CSASFTTSGTYEQYF. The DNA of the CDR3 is TGCAGTGCTAGTTTCACCACTAGCGGCACCTACGAGCAGTACTTC.

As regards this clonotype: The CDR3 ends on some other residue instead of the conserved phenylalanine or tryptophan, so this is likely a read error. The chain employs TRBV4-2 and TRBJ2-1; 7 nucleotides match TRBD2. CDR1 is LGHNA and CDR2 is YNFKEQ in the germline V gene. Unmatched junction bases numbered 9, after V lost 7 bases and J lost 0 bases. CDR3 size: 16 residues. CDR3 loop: CASNPTSRISYNEQFI. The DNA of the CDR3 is TGTGCCAGCAACCCGACTAGCAGGATCTCCTACAATGAGCAGTTCATC.

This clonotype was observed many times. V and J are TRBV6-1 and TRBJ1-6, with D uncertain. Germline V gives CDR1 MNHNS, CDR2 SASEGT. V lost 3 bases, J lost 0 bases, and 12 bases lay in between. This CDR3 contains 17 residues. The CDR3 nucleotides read TGTGCCAGCAGTGAGATATCGGGAAGCTCCTATAATTCACCCCTCCACTTT. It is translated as CASSEISGSSYNSPLHF.

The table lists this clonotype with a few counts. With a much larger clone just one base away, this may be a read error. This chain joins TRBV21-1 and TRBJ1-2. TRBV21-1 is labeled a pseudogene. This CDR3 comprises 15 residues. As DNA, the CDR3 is TGTGCCAGCAGCGAAGTCCACGGCTTTGAGGGAGGCTACACCTTC. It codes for CASSEVHGFEGGYTF.

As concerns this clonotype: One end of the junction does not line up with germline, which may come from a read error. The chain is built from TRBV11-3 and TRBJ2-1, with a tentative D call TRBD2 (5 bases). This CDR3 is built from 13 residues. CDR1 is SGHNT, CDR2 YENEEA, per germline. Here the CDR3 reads CTSGPRDKGEQFF. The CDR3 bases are TGTACCAGCGGCCCCCGTGACAAGGGCGAGCAGTTCTTC.

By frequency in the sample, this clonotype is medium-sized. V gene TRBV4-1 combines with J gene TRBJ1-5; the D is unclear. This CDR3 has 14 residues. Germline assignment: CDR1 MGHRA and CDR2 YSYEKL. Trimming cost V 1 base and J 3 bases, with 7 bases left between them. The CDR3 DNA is TGCGCCAGCAGCCAAGGGACCGCCAATCAGCCCCAGCATTTT. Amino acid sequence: CASSQGTANQPQHF.